These T cell receptor beta chains were read from a single sample in a study of technical replicates of blood from several donors. Here immunoSEQ multiplex PCR was the method, and the copy in TCRdb shows in-frame clones only, minus some. The sample comprises roughly 72,000 clones, about 92% of which are singletons, and 0.35% to 0.45% rests with the top ten. The sequenced sample was T cells isolated from PBMCs. These receptors all come from a human donor in good health. The CDR3 runs from the conserved cysteine through the conserved F or W. A D gene is named only where the DNA matches it firmly. Size values are once, few and many counts, or a class for expanded clones, and some rows have none.

V	size	J	D	DNA	CDR3
TRBV5-1	NA	TRBJ2-7	TRBD2	TGCGCCAGCAGCTGGACTAGCGGGAGCTACGAGCAGTACTTC	CASSWTSGSYEQYF
TRBV18	NA	TRBJ2-3	NA	TGTGCCAGCTCACCACAGCAGCGCAGCACAGATACGCAGTATTTT	CASSPQQRSTDTQYF
TRBV28	NA	TRBJ1-4	TRBD1	TGTGCCAGCAGACGACAGGGAGTTAATGAAAAACTGTTTTTT	CASRRQGVNEKLFF
TRBV10-3	NA	TRBJ2-2	TRBD2	TGTGCCATCAGTGAAAAGCGGGAGGACACCGGGGAGCTGTTTTTT	CAISEKREDTGELFF
TRBV7-3	NA	TRBJ1-1	NA	TGTGCCAGCAGCTTCGGGACATTTAGCATGAACACTGAAGCTTTCTTT	CASSFGTFSMNTEAFF
TRBV7-2	NA	TRBJ2-7	NA	TGTGCCAGCAGCCCACTACTCAGCTCCTACGAGCAGTACTTC	CASSPLLSSYEQYF
TRBV4-1	NA	TRBJ2-7	NA	TGCGCCAGCAGCACTGCTAGGGAGCAGTACTTC	CASSTAREQYF
TRBV11-2	NA	TRBJ2-1	TRBD1	TGTGCCAGCAGCTCAGGGGGCCTCTACAATGAGCAGTTCTTC	CASSSGGLYNEQFF
TRBV9	few	TRBJ1-1	NA	TGTGCCAGCAGCTTCAGGGTGAACACTGAAGCTTTCTTT	CASSFRVNTEAFF
TRBV28	NA	TRBJ1-5	TRBD1	TGTGCCAGCAGTTTAGACAGGGTCTCGCCTCAGCCCCAGCATTTT	CASSLDRVSPQPQHF
TRBV10-1	NA	TRBJ1-5	NA	TGCGCCAGCTCCCAGGGGAATCAGCCCCAGCATTTT	CASSQGNQPQHF
TRBV27	NA	TRBJ2-7	TRBD2	TGTGCCAGCAGTCCTCAGACTAGCAGCCTATACGAGCAGTACTTC	CASSPQTSSLYEQYF
TRBV4-2	once	TRBJ2-7	NA	TGTGCCAGCAGCCAAGATCCCAGGTACGAGCAGTACTTC	CASSQDPRYEQYF
TRBV19	few	TRBJ1-4	NA	TGTGCCAGTAGTATACCAGGGCCAAATGAAAAACTGTTTTTT	CASSIPGPNEKLFF
TRBV7-3	NA	TRBJ2-7	TRBD2	TGTGCCAGCAGCTTAAACGGACTAGGTATCGACGAGCAGTACTTC	CASSLNGLGIDEQYF
TRBV7-8	few	TRBJ1-2	NA	TGTGCCAGCAGCTTAGGAGGCCCTGAGGGCTACACCTTC	CASSLGGPEGYTF
TRBV4-3	NA	TRBJ2-1	NA	TGCGCCAGCAGCCAAGATCAGGTGTTATCCTACAATGAGCAGTTCTTC	CASSQDQVLSYNEQFF
TRBV27	NA	TRBJ2-3	TRBD2	TGTGCCAGCAGTTTATCGATTGAGCGGGAGGTCGCAGATACGCAGTATTTT	CASSLSIEREVADTQYF
TRBV4-2	NA	TRBJ2-7	TRBD2	TGTGCCAGCAGCCAGCCTCCGGGACTAGTCTCCTACGAGCAGTACTTC	CASSQPPGLVSYEQYF
TRBV5-6	once	TRBJ2-7	NA	TGTGCCAGCAGCCCAGTCCCTAGCTCCTACGAGCAGTACTTC	CASSPVPSSYEQYF
TRBV7-3	NA	TRBJ2-1	NA	TGTGCCAGCAGGCTAGGACTAAGAGGGGCCCATGAGCAGTTCTTC	CASRLGLRGAHEQFF
TRBV19	NA	TRBJ1-5	NA	TGTGCCAGTACCCCTGACAGGTTTAGCAATCAGCCCCAGCATTTT	CASTPDRFSNQPQHF
TRBV2	NA	TRBJ1-1	TRBD1	TGTGCCAGCAGTGAGAACAGGGGGCTACGTGAAGCTTTCTTT	CASSENRGLREAFF
TRBV7-3	NA	TRBJ2-2	TRBD1	TGTGCCAGCAGCCCCGGGACAGACGACACCGGGGAGCTGTTTTTT	CASSPGTDDTGELFF
TRBV7-2	NA	TRBJ2-3	NA	TGTGCCAGCAGCCCAGGCCCCGGAGGGGGCCGAACAGATACGCAGTATTTT	CASSPGPGGGRTDTQYF
TRBV6-5	NA	TRBJ1-2	NA	TGTGCCAGCAGTTACTCGAGATCGTATGGCTACACCTTC	CASSYSRSYGYTF
TRBV29-1	NA	TRBJ1-2	TRBD1	TGCAGCGTAATCCTCCAGGGGGGAGCTGGCTACACCTTC	CSVILQGGAGYTF
TRBV5-1	NA	TRBJ2-1	TRBD2	TGCGCCAGCAGACTAGCGGGAGGCAATGAGCAGTTCTTC	CASRLAGGNEQFF
TRBV4-1	NA	TRBJ2-7	NA	TGCGCCAGCAGCCCGAGGGCTAGGGAAACCTACGAGCAGTACTTC	CASSPRARETYEQYF
TRBV7-8	NA	TRBJ2-7	TRBD1	TGTGCCAGCAGCTTTCGTCTTAGGAGACAGGGAACCTACGAGCAGTACTTC	CASSFRLRRQGTYEQYF
TRBV2	NA	TRBJ2-7	TRBD1	TGTGCCAGCAGTGTTGACAGGGTTGTAACGTACGAGCAGTACTTC	CASSVDRVVTYEQYF
TRBV6-1	NA	TRBJ2-5	NA	TGTGCCAGCAGCCAACGGGACATTCCGAAAGAGACCCAGTACTTC	CASSQRDIPKETQYF
TRBV16	NA	TRBJ2-7	TRBD1	TGTGCCAGCAGTCAGGGACAGATCTCCTACGAGCAGTACTTC	CASSQGQISYEQYF
TRBV5-1	NA	TRBJ2-7	NA	TGCGCCAGCAGCTTGAATCCGCAGGGGGAGCAGTACTTC	CASSLNPQGEQYF
TRBV14	NA	TRBJ2-1	TRBD2	TGTGCCAGCAGCCAAGATCCGGGTGGAGCGGGAGGGCTGGGTAATGAGCAGTTCTTC	CASSQDPGGAGGLGNEQFF
TRBV7-9	NA	TRBJ1-2	NA	TGTGCCAGCAGCTCCAGTGCGGGAGAGGGCTACACCTTC	CASSSSAGEGYTF
TRBV6-5	NA	TRBJ2-5	NA	TGTGCCAGCAGGGTCAGTCTTCAAGAGACCCAGTACTTC	CASRVSLQETQYF
TRBV4-2	NA	TRBJ2-7	NA	TGTGCCAGCAGCCAACCCCATAAAACTAGCTCCTCCTACGAGCAGTACTTC	CASSQPHKTSSSYEQYF
TRBV10-3	NA	TRBJ1-1	NA	TGTGCCACACACAGGGTAATGAACACTGAAGCTTTCTTT	CATHRVMNTEAFF
TRBV25-1	NA	TRBJ2-3	TRBD1	TGTGCCAGCAGCTTAGGACAGGGTGTTAGCACAGATACGCAGTATTTT	CASSLGQGVSTDTQYF
TRBV5-1	NA	TRBJ1-4	NA	TGCGCCAGCAGCCCCTCTCGTTCCTTAGAAAAACTGTTTTTT	CASSPSRSLEKLFF
TRBV30	NA	TRBJ1-2	NA	TGTGCCTGGAGTTTAGGGTCATGGGGGGAGGGATATGGCTACACCTTC	CAWSLGSWGEGYGYTF
TRBV6-5	NA	TRBJ1-2	NA	TGTGCCAGCAGATTCCGTGGGCATGGCTACACCTTC	CASRFRGHGYTF
TRBV7-2	NA	TRBJ2-1	TRBD2	TGTGCCAGCAGTAAGGGACTAGCGGGAAGAGATGAGCAGTTCTTC	CASSKGLAGRDEQFF
TRBV4-2	NA	TRBJ1-4	NA	TGTGCCAGCAGCCAAGCACTTAGACAGTCTTATGAAAAACTGTTTTTT	CASSQALRQSYEKLFF
TRBV11-2	NA	TRBJ2-3	NA	TGTGCCAGCAGCCTACTAGCCCAGAGCACAGATACGCAGTATTTT	CASSLLAQSTDTQYF
TRBV11-2	NA	TRBJ1-5	NA	TGTGCCAGCAGCTTGGGCCAGGGTCATCAGCCCCAGCATTTT	CASSLGQGHQPQHF